The 2 T cell receptor beta chains given below trace back to one sample, sequenced in a study of monozygotic twins with cystic fibrosis. TCRdb's table, derived via immunoSEQ multiplex PCR, lists solely in-frame clones and lacks some. The sample holds 30,000 to 35,000 clones, approximately 72% seen once. The material sequenced was blood. Receptor source: a girl between 10 and 17 years old with cystic fibrosis.

About this clone itself: The junction departs from the called germline gene at one end, perhaps through a read error. The V gene is TRBV20-1, the J gene TRBJ1-4; no clear D gene. This CDR3 region has 11 residues. Germline V gene data show CDR1 as DFQATT and CDR2 as SNEGSKA (reference sequence). The CDR3 DNA reads as TGCAGTGCCGCCTTTTCGACCGCCCGGCTTTTT. It codes for CSAAFSTARLF.

This chain uses TRBV5-4 with TRBJ2-7, with unresolved D. The germline V gene encodes CDR1 SGHNT and CDR2 YYREEE (reference sequence). There are 15 residues in the CDR3. The V and J ends lost 0 bases and 0 bases respectively, with 10 bases between them. The CDR3 sequence: CASSLEAMSSYEQYF. The CDR3 coding sequence is TGTGCCAGCAGCTTGGAGGCCATGAGCTCCTACGAGCAGTACTTC.